The 7 T cell receptor beta chains listed next were all sequenced from one sample in a study of blood T cell repertoires in COVID-19. Measured with immunoSEQ multiplex PCR; TCRdb has only the in-frame clones, and not every one. The sample holds about 190,000 clones; less than 80% are singletons and the top ten take roughly 12%. The specimen was peripheral blood. The origin of the receptors is a man between 45 and 60 years old who had recovered from COVID-19.

The CDR3 bases are TGTGCCAGCAGCTGGACTAGCGGGAGTCGATATACGCAGTATTTT. It is translated as CASSWTSGSRYTQYF. The chain recombines TRBV6-2 or TRBV6-3 with TRBJ2-3, with 13 positions matching TRBD2. V lost 6 bases and J lost 7; bases outside the gene matches: 7. The CDR3 covers 15 residues. The V gene's germline CDR1 is MNHEY and CDR2 SVGEGT.

This chain uses TRBV6-1 with TRBJ2-1; 14 nucleotides agree with TRBD2. Trimming cost V 7 bases and J 8 bases; bases outside gene matches: 7. CDR3 length: 15 residues. The V gene's germline CDR1 is MNHNS and CDR2 SASEGT. CDR3 residues: CASKQGTSGSHEQFF. CDR3 sequence (DNA): TGTGCCAGCAAACAGGGGACTAGCGGGAGTCATGAGCAGTTCTTC.

The gene calls are TRBV29-1 and TRBJ2-2, with 7 nucleotides matching TRBD2. Per germline, CDR1 SQVTM and CDR2 ANQGSEA. V lost 3 bases to trimming and J lost 0 bases; unmatched junction nucleotides: 4. The CDR3 spans 15 residues. CDR3 loop: CSVDRLAANTGELFF. The CDR3 DNA reads TGCAGCGTTGATAGGCTAGCGGCGAACACCGGGGAGCTGTTTTTT.

J is TRBJ2-7 and V is TRBV5-6; no clear D. The germline V gene encodes CDR1 SGHDT and CDR2 YYEEEE. Trimming removed 4 bases at V and 1 base at J, with 15 bases between. CDR3 size: 15 residues. The CDR3 spells CASSRYSTGSYEQYF. The CDR3 DNA reads TGTGCCAGCAGCCGGTATAGCACCGGATCCTACGAGCAGTACTTC.

The chain is built from TRBV24-1 and TRBJ2-3; TRBD2 is a possible D gene (5 bases). The CDR3 is 12 residues long. Trimming removed 4 bases from V and 5 bases from J, with 6 bases in between. Germline V gene lookup returns CDR1 KGHDR and CDR2 SFDVKD. For the CDR3, the DNA is TGTGCCACCAGTGAGGACTTAGATACGCAGTATTTT. Encoded protein: CATSEDLDTQYF.

The chain is built from TRBV19 and TRBJ1-1; no firm D call. Looked up from germline, CDR1 is LNHDA and CDR2 is SQIVND (reference sequence). The CDR3 runs to 13 residues. V lost 6 bases and J lost 0, with 8 bases in between. The CDR3 nucleotides read TGTGCCAGTAGCCCTACGTTGAACACTGAAGCTTTCTTT. Residues: CASSPTLNTEAFF.

This clone has just one count. The V and J genes are TRBV20-1 and TRBJ2-5, with a possible D match to TRBD1 (6 bases). Trimming cost V 5 bases and J 2 bases, with 6 bases left between them. The length of the CDR3 is 11 residues. Germline V lookup: CDR1 DFQATT, CDR2 SNEGSKA (reference sequence). The CDR3 bases are TGCAGTGCTCAGGGGCAAGAGACCCAGTACTTC. Amino acid sequence: CSAQGQETQYF.